The 8 T cell receptor beta chains in this list originate from one sample, sequenced in a study of blood T cell repertoires in COVID-19. Method: immunoSEQ multiplex PCR; TCRdb's copy keeps in-frame clones and lacks some. The repertoire holds some 340,000 clones, with more than 90% as singletons. Sequencing used PBMCs or T cells enriched from blood (not recorded which). The origin of the receptors is a woman aged 25 to 39 who had been exposed to COVID-19.

V gene TRBV6-5 combines with J gene TRBJ2-2; 7 bases line up with TRBD1. This CDR3 comprises 15 residues. Looked up from germline, CDR1 is MNHEY and CDR2 is SVGAGI. V was clipped by 5 bases and J by 6 bases; unmatched bases: 9. The CDR3 nucleotides are TGTGCCAGCAGTCGACAGGGATTCGGTGCCGGGGAGCTGTTTTTT. Amino acid sequence: CASSRQGFGAGELFF.

This clone was found once. The V call is TRBV19, the J call TRBJ2-2; D not certain. CDR1 and CDR2 (germline): LNHDA, SQIVND (reference sequence). Trimming stripped 2 bases from V and 3 bases from J, with 10 bases between. The CDR3 loop spans 15 amino acids. The CDR3 coding sequence is TGTGCCAGTAGTATATTTGGGCCAGACACCGGGGAGCTGTTTTTT. This sequence encodes CASSIFGPDTGELFF.

The rearrangement links TRBV20-1 to TRBJ1-1; no clear D. V was shortened by 5 bases and J by 3 bases, with 7 bases between the two germline ends. The CDR3 contains 11 residues. Germline V gene lookup returns CDR1 DFQATT and CDR2 SNEGSKA (reference sequence). The CDR3 sequence: CSAATDTEAFF. The CDR3 DNA follows: TGCAGTGCTGCCACGGACACTGAAGCTTTCTTT.

This chain connects TRBV6-5 to TRBJ1-1; D is perhaps TRBD1 (5 bases). V was shortened by 5 bases and J by 6 bases, with 7 bases between the two germline ends. CDR1 is MNHEY and CDR2 is SVGAGI in the germline V gene. The CDR3 spans 11 residues. The CDR3 DNA sequence: TGTGCCAGCAGTAGGACACCTGAAGCTTTCTTT. Protein: CASSRTPEAFF.

The chain joins TRBV9 to TRBJ2-3; a possible D gene is TRBD1 (6 bases). Per germline, CDR1 SGDLS and CDR2 YYNGEE. This CDR3 spans 12 amino acids. Trimming cost V 4 bases and J 6 bases, with 9 bases left between them. The chain's CDR3 is CASSPQGDTQYF. The CDR3, as DNA: TGTGCCAGCAGCCCCCAGGGGGATACGCAGTATTTT.

The sample holds one count of this clone. The chain carries TRBV29-1 and TRBJ1-1; weak D call: TRBD1 (5 bases). The ends were cut back, 6 bases at V and 5 bases at J, with 13 bases in the middle. This CDR3 is built from 12 residues. Germline values: CDR1 SQVTM, CDR2 ANQGSEA. CDR3 sequence (DNA): TGCAGCGTGACGTGGGGCCGGACTGAAGCTTTCTTT. Amino acid sequence: CSVTWGRTEAFF.

This sequence joins TRBV30 and TRBJ1-5; perhaps TRBD1 as D (6 bases). V gave up 2 bases and J gave up 1 base, with 15 bases separating them. Germline V gives CDR1 GTSNPN, CDR2 SVGIG (reference sequence). This CDR3 has 16 amino acids. The CDR3 region has the DNA TGTGCCTGGAGTACTGGGCGGCAGGGGAGCAATCAGCCCCAGCATTTT. It specifies CAWSTGRQGSNQPQHF.

This clone has just one count. This chain joins TRBV20-1 and TRBJ2-3; TRBD2 matches at 9 bases. J gave up 0 bases and V 3 bases, and 7 bases lay outside the gene matches. CDR3 length: 16 amino acids. Germline V gene lookup returns CDR1 DFQATT and CDR2 SNEGSKA (reference sequence). CDR3 DNA: TGCAGTGCTAGTACTCGGACTAGCGTTAGCACAGATACGCAGTATTTT. The encoded protein is CSASTRTSVSTDTQYF.